This T cell receptor beta chain was captured in a study of Ad26.COV2.S vaccination and SARS-CoV-2 variants. Study-level background: Once or twice, 56 days apart, Ad26.COV2.S was delivered intramuscularly.

Only in-frame clones appear in the TCRdb table, and some are missing; sequencing was by immunoSEQ multiplex PCR. The sample has hundreds of thousands of clones; over 75% are singletons. This CDR3 is 16 amino acids long. Germline lookup yields CDR1 SGHTA and CDR2 FQGNSA. V lost 8 bases to trimming and J lost 8 bases, with 25 bases between them. Specified treatment: roughly 20 received Ad26.COV2.S at low or high dose, single or two shots; a few received placebo; per-sample allocation not given. Specimens were obtained on day 63 following the first vaccine or placebo injection. Aged 18-55 years, donor was enrolled in Boston in 2020. Ad26 vector vaccine expressed Wuhan-strain SARS-CoV-2 spike.

Sequencing was performed on peripheral blood, taken in a trial of Ad26.COV2.S vaccine versus placebo. This TCR derives from a person aged 18-60 years who received the Ad26.COV2.S COVID-19 vaccine or a placebo. The gene calls are TRBV7-2 and TRBJ2-1; D is perhaps TRBD1 or TRBD2 (5 bases each). CDR3 loop: CASQNPPGRLPHEQFF. CDR3 sequence (DNA): TGTGCCAGCCAGAACCCACCGGGACGGCTACCCCATGAGCAGTTCTTC.